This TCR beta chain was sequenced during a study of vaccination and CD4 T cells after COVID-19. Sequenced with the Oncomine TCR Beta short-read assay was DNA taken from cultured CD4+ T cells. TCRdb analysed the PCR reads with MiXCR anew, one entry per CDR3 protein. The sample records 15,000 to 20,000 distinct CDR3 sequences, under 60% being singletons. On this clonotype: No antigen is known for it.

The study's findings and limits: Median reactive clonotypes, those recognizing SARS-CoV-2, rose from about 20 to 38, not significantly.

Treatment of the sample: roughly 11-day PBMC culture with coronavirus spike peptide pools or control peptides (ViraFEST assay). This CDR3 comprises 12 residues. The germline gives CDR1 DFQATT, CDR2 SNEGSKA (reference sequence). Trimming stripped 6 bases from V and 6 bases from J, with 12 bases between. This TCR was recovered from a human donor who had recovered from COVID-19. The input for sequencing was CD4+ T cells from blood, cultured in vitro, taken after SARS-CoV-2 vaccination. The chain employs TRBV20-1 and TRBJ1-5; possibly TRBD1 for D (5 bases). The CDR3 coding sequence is TGCAGTGCCGCGAGGGGCGGTCAGCCCCAGCATTTT. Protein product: CSAARGGQPQHF.